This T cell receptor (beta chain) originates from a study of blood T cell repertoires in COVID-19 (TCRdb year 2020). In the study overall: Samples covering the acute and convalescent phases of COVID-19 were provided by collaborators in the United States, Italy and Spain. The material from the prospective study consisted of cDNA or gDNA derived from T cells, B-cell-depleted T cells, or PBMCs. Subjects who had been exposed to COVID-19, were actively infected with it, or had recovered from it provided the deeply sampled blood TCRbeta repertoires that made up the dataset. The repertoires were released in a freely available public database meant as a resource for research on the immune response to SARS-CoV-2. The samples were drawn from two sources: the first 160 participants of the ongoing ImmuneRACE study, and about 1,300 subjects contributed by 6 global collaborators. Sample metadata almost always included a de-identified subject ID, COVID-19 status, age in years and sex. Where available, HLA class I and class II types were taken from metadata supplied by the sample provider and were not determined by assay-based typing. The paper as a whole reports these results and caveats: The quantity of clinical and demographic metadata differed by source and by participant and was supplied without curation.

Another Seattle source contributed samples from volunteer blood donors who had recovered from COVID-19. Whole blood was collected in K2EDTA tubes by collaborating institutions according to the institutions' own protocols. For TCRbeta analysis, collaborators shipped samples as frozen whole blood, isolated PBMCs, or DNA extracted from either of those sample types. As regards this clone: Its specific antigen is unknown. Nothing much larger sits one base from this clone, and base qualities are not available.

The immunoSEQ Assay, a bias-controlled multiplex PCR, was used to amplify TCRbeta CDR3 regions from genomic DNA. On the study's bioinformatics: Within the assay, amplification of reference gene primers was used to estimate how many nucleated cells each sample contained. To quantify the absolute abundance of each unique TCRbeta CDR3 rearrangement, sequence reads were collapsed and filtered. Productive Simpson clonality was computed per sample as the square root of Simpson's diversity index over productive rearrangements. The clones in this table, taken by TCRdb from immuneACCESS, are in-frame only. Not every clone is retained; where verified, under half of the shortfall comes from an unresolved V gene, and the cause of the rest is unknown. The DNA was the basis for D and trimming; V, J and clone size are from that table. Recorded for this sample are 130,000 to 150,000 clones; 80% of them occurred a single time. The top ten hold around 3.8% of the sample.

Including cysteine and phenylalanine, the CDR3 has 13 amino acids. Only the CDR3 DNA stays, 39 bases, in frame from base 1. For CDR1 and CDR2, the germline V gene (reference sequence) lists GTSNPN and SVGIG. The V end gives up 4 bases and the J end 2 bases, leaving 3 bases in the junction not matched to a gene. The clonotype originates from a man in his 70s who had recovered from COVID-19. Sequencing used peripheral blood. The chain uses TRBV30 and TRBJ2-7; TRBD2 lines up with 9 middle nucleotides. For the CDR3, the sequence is CAWNLAGPYEQYF. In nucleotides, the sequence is TGTGCCTGGAATCTAGCGGGGCCCTACGAGCAGTACTTC.